This T cell receptor beta chain came from a study of blood T cell repertoires in COVID-19. Study-wide background: COVID-19 samples, acute and convalescent, were from the United States, Italy and Spain. In each case, the material was cDNA or gDNA derived from T cells, B-cell-depleted T cells, or PBMCs.

The data were produced by immunoSEQ multiplex PCR, yet TCRdb's version contains in-frame clones alone and is incomplete. The sample shows more than 300,000 clones, around 92% of them seen only once. From germline, CDR1 is MNHNS and CDR2 SASEGT. This CDR3 has 19 amino acids. Unmatched junction bases numbered 14, after V lost 4 bases and J lost 2 bases. Participant reports of clinical history set cohort assignment. The chain employs TRBV6-1 and TRBJ2-6, with 7 bases identical to TRBD2. Sequenced: PBMCs or T cells enriched from blood (not recorded which). The receptor was derived from a woman younger than 45 who had recovered from COVID-19. CDR3 DNA: TGTGCCAGCAGTGTCGAAATGGTCGTGGGAGGGCCTGGGGCCAACGTCCTGACTTTC. This translates into CASSVEMVVGGPGANVLTF.